These T cell receptor beta chains were read from a single sample in a study of cytomegalovirus exposure and HLA in healthy donors. Sequencing used immunoSEQ multiplex PCR; TCRdb keeps in-frame clones, though not all of them. The sample includes approximately 42,000 clones. The material sequenced was PBMCs. These receptors all stem from a male donor in good health and CMV-seronegative. Each CDR3 is given with its conserved first and last residue. The order of the fields is J gene, V gene, D gene, CDR3 protein, CDR3 DNA. D genes are given only for firm matches.

>TRBJ1-3|TRBV30|NA
CAWRGDNSGNTIYF
TGTGCCTGGAGGGGGGACAACTCTGGAAACACCATATATTTT
>TRBJ2-3|TRBV18|TRBD1
CASSPPGQGARRDPDTQYF
TGTGCCAGCTCACCACCGGGGCAGGGGGCGAGACGCGACCCAGATACGCAGTATTTT
>TRBJ2-5|TRBV5-1|TRBD2
CASSLVGSGRQETQYF
TGCGCCAGCAGCTTGGTGGGTAGCGGGAGGCAAGAGACCCAGTACTTC
>TRBJ2-3|TRBV5-1|NA
CASSLLTGPDTQYF
TGCGCCAGCAGCTTGTTGACAGGTCCGGATACGCAGTATTTT
>TRBJ2-3|TRBV5-5|NA
CASSLASRQGGSDTQYF
TGTGCCAGCAGCTTGGCTTCCCGGCAGGGAGGTTCAGATACGCAGTATTTT
>TRBJ1-2|TRBV7-2|TRBD1
CASSLASVGGQIGYTF
TGTGCCAGCAGCTTAGCTTCGGTTGGGGGACAGATTGGCTACACCTTC
>TRBJ1-4|TRBV4-2|NA
CASSQDLGGRTNEKLFF
TGTGCCAGCAGCCAAGATTTGGGGGGGCGCACTAATGAAAAACTGTTTTTT
>TRBJ1-6|TRBV5-4|NA
CASSAGQPGTSPLHF
TGTGCCAGCAGCGCTGGACAGCCTGGGACTTCACCCCTCCACTTT
>TRBJ1-4|TRBV2|NA
CASSGQRQEEKLFF
TGTGCCAGCAGTGGCCAGAGGCAAGAGGAAAAACTGTTTTTT
>TRBJ2-7|TRBV9|NA
CASSVDTEGRQYF
TGTGCCAGCAGCGTAGACACAGAAGGGAGACAGTACTTC
>TRBJ2-2|TRBV2|NA
CASSGGLNTGELFF
TGTGCCAGCTCAGGGGGACTGAACACCGGGGAGCTGTTTTTT
>TRBJ2-1|TRBV9|TRBD1
CASSVALQGGYEQFF
TGTGCCAGCAGCGTAGCGCTACAGGGGGGATATGAGCAGTTCTTC
>TRBJ2-1|TRBV11-1|NA
CASSYDSSNEQFF
TGTGCCAGCAGCTACGACAGTTCCAATGAGCAGTTCTTC
>TRBJ2-7|TRBV11-2|NA
CASSLDRVREQYF
TGTGCCAGCAGCTTAGATCGAGTTCGCGAGCAGTACTTC
>TRBJ1-4|TRBV19|NA
CASSLQQGSFEKLFF
TGTGCCAGTAGTCTCCAACAGGGTAGCTTCGAAAAACTGTTTTTT
>TRBJ1-2|TRBV7-8|NA
CASSLDQTGAGYTF
TGTGCCAGCAGCTTAGACCAGACAGGAGCTGGCTACACCTTC
>TRBJ2-7|TRBV2|NA
CASSNSGVPSYEQYF
TGTGCCAGCAGTAACTCGGGGGTCCCTTCCTACGAGCAGTACTTC
>TRBJ2-7|TRBV28|NA
CASTSGYEQYF
TGTGCCAGCACCTCGGGCTACGAGCAGTACTTC
>TRBJ1-6|TRBV29-1|TRBD1
CSNLTGTMRDYSYNSPLHF
TGCAGCAATTTGACAGGGACAATGAGAGATTACTCCTATAATTCACCCCTCCACTTT
>TRBJ2-2|TRBV28|TRBD1
CASSPRDRGPPGELFF
TGTGCCAGCAGCCCCCGGGACAGGGGGCCCCCCGGGGAGCTGTTTTTT
>TRBJ2-5|TRBV27|NA
CASSAKPPSVGETQYF
TGTGCCAGCAGTGCGAAACCCCCCTCGGTGGGCGAGACCCAGTACTTC
>TRBJ2-2|TRBV18|NA
CASSPRGPGNTGELFF
TGTGCCAGCTCACCACGGGGGCCGGGGAACACCGGGGAGCTGTTTTTT
>TRBJ2-1|TRBV6-4|NA
CASSPGGGEYNEQFF
TGTGCCAGCAGCCCCGGAGGGGGGGAATACAATGAGCAGTTCTTC
>TRBJ1-4|TRBV2|TRBD1
CASSPIGTDEKLFF
TGTGCCAGCAGTCCTATAGGGACAGATGAAAAACTGTTTTTT
>TRBJ2-5|TRBV7-7|NA
CASSLTEYQETQYF
TGTGCTAGCAGCTTAACGGAGTACCAAGAGACCCAGTACTTC
>TRBJ1-4|TRBV30|TRBD1
CAWTYRGRDEKLFF
TGTGCCTGGACCTACAGGGGGCGCGATGAAAAACTGTTTTTT
>TRBJ2-3|TRBV4-2|NA
CASSQAVLTDTQYF
TGTGCCAGCAGCCAAGCGGTTCTCACAGATACGCAGTATTTT
>TRBJ2-4|TRBV5-1|NA
CASSLGSRDYKNIQYF
TGCGCCAGCAGCTTGGGGTCCAGGGATTATAAAAACATTCAGTACTTC
>TRBJ2-7|TRBV27|NA
CASSRTGTTYGLSYEQYF
TGTGCCAGCAGCCGTACCGGGACAACTTATGGGCTCTCCTACGAGCAGTACTTC
>TRBJ2-7|TRBV5-1|TRBD2
CASSRGLAGVDEQYF
TGCGCCAGCAGCAGGGGACTAGCGGGAGTTGACGAGCAGTACTTC
>TRBJ2-1|TRBV4-3|TRBD2
CASSQDVAGVAFF
TGCGCCAGCAGCCAAGATGTAGCGGGAGTCGCCTTCTTC
>TRBJ2-7|TRBV4-1|TRBD1
CASSSSGTAPYEQYF
TGCGCCAGCAGCTCTTCCGGGACAGCCCCTTACGAGCAGTACTTC
>TRBJ2-7|TRBV29-1|NA
CSVPLFDGISYEQYF
TGCAGCGTTCCCCTATTCGACGGGATTTCCTACGAGCAGTACTTC
>TRBJ2-1|TRBV2|TRBD2
CASSESGSIYNEQFF
TGTGCCAGCAGTGAAAGCGGGAGTATCTACAATGAGCAGTTCTTC
>TRBJ2-5|TRBV15|NA
CATSRQRQETQYF
TGTGCCACCAGCAGACAGCGGCAAGAGACCCAGTACTTC
>TRBJ2-1|TRBV4-3|NA
CASSQEAEGSSYNEQFF
TGCGCCAGCAGCCAAGAGGCGGAGGGGAGCTCCTACAATGAGCAGTTCTTC
>TRBJ1-5|TRBV5-5|TRBD1
CAGTGEQPQHF
TGTGCCGGAACAGGGGAGCAGCCCCAGCATTTT
>TRBJ1-1|TRBV5-1|NA
CASTLGGAETEAFF
TGCGCCAGCACCCTGGGGGGGGCAGAGACTGAAGCTTTCTTT
>TRBJ2-2|TRBV30|TRBD1
CAWSAGTGVAGELFF
TGTGCCTGGAGCGCCGGGACAGGGGTGGCCGGGGAGCTGTTTTTT
>TRBJ1-3|TRBV9|NA
CASSRGAGNTIYF
TGTGCCAGTTCGCGCGGCGCTGGAAACACCATATATTTT
>TRBJ1-2|TRBV4-1|NA
CASSQRGLYGYTF
TGCGCCAGCAGCCAACGGGGGTTGTATGGCTACACCTTC
>TRBJ2-7|TRBV5-5|NA
CASSWSYEQYF
TGTGCCAGCAGCTGGAGCTACGAGCAGTACTTC
>TRBJ2-3|TRBV4-3|TRBD2
CASRRTSGNSDTQYF
TGCGCCAGCAGAAGGACTAGCGGGAATTCAGATACGCAGTATTTT
>TRBJ1-1|TRBV25-1|NA
CASSGQIMNTEAFF
TGTGCCAGCAGCGGACAGATCATGAACACTGAAGCTTTCTTT
>TRBJ2-1|TRBV7-3|TRBD2
CASSISGTYNEQFF
TGTGCCAGCAGCATCAGCGGGACCTACAATGAGCAGTTCTTC
>TRBJ2-5|TRBV18|NA
CASSRQNLETQYF
TGTGCCAGCTCACGACAGAATCTGGAGACCCAGTACTTC
>TRBJ1-4|TRBV5-1|NA
CASSPGGAFNEKLFF
TGCGCCAGCAGCCCGGGGGGGGCTTTTAATGAAAAACTGTTTTTT
>TRBJ2-1|TRBV5-4|NA
CASSLERYNEQFF
TGTGCCAGCAGCCTGGAGCGATACAATGAGCAGTTCTTC
>TRBJ2-3|TRBV4-3|TRBD2
CASSQGTSGRAGTDTQYF
TGCGCCAGCAGCCAAGGGACTAGCGGGAGGGCCGGCACAGATACGCAGTATTTT